The clone carrying this T cell receptor beta chain has only a few counts. Its antigen is undetermined. Unique molecular identifiers were affixed to single, distinct cDNA molecules. Using its own MiXCR run on the 5' RACE reads, TCRdb lists one record per CDR3 protein. The sample shows tens of thousands of distinct CDR3 sequences, approximately 12% of them seen only once. The data originate from a study of early T cells in non-severe SARS-CoV-2 infection. Notes on the study in general: The matching step, a VDJdb search, favored anti-spike CD8 responses and missed private and CD4 specificities.

V lost 0 bases to trimming and J lost 1 base, with 12 bases between them. Germline assignment: CDR1 GTSNPN and CDR2 SVGIG (reference sequence). The CDR3 covers 15 residues. Sequencing was carried out using whole blood. V usage is TRBV30 and J usage is TRBJ1-2; D is uncertain. The clonotype comes from an adult who was a healthcare worker with PCR-confirmed SARS-CoV-2 infection or an uninfected control (not recorded which). CDR3 coding DNA: TGTGCCTGGAGTGTACGCAGATCTAGTAACTATGGCTACACCTTC. The encoded protein is CAWSVRRSSNYGYTF.